This T cell receptor beta chain was recovered during a study of T cells expressing NK-cell markers. This CDR3 is 15 amino acids long. Germline V gene sequence: CDR1 SGHRS, CDR2 YFSETQ. Following a re-call of the 5' RACE reads, TCRdb has one entry per CDR3 protein and lacks DNA. Reported are roughly 350,000 distinct CDR3 sequences; the ten largest clones contain 4% to 6.5%. V gene TRBV5-1 combines with J gene TRBJ2-1; TCRdb proposes TRBD2, but this gene call is untestable without DNA. The origin of this receptor is a man aged 18 to 69 in good health. The sequenced sample was blood T cells: a sorted CD56 or NKG2C T cell subset, CD4+ or CD8+ T cells, or bulk PBMC T cells (not recorded which). The CDR3 sequence: CASSLASGVMDEQFF.